A selection of T cell receptor beta chains follows, all from one sample in a study of radiotherapy plus CTLA-4 blockade in lung cancer. Profiling relied on immunoSEQ multiplex PCR, and the TCRdb table lists in-frame clones only, not all of them. The data contain tens of thousands of clones, approximately 75% of them singletons. The sample here was peripheral blood, taken from a patient treated with radiotherapy plus ipilimumab. These receptors came from a human donor with non-small cell lung cancer that progressed on radiotherapy plus ipilimumab. CDR3s include the opening cysteine and the closing phenylalanine or tryptophan.

CDR3aa: CASSYWGGRDTGELFF
v_gene: TRBV6-6

CDR3aa: CASSFRGKRRIGYNEQFF
v_gene: TRBV6-4

CDR3aa: CASSEARGSGANVLTF
v_gene: TRBV6-1

CDR3aa: CASSLLFRRTDEQFF
v_gene: TRBV11-1

CDR3aa: CASSFRLARYNEQFF
v_gene: TRBV11-2

CDR3aa: CASSGGTAPGETQYF
v_gene: TRBV2

CDR3aa: CASSEGDHTEAFF
v_gene: TRBV25-1

CDR3aa: CASSASGYNEQFF
v_gene: TRBV25-1

CDR3aa: CASSAQGVPYEQYF
v_gene: TRBV9

CDR3aa: CASSASQNGLHSPLHF
v_gene: TRBV6-1

CDR3aa: CASSLQGAYNEQFF
v_gene: TRBV11-3

CDR3aa: CASSQGTSGGHSYNEQFF
v_gene: TRBV4-1

CDR3aa: CASSSAGGANVLTF
v_gene: TRBV5-4

CDR3aa: CASSFRHAPRETQYF
v_gene: TRBV5-6

CDR3aa: CASSTTPSNYGYTF
v_gene: TRBV5-5

CDR3aa: CSAGLPYEQYF
v_gene: TRBV20-1

CDR3aa: CASSVAPTGQGETQYF
v_gene: TRBV9

CDR3aa: CASSPDRVSIQPQHF
v_gene: TRBV7-8

CDR3aa: CATSQGTDTQYF
v_gene: TRBV15

CDR3aa: CASSALDESSYNEQFF
v_gene: TRBV10-2

CDR3aa: CASSAGPDQETQYF
v_gene: TRBV6-5

CDR3aa: CASSLGQVRSGYTF
v_gene: TRBV5-1

CDR3aa: CASILDRRTETQYF
v_gene: TRBV28

CDR3aa: CASSPNLVVEQYF
v_gene: TRBV7-2

CDR3aa: CASRTGRNYGYTF
v_gene: TRBV2

CDR3aa: CSVEYPGRNTGELFF
v_gene: TRBV29-1

CDR3aa: CASSLSSLQTQYF
v_gene: TRBV27

CDR3aa: CASIPGRTGNTIYF
v_gene: TRBV7-9

CDR3aa: CASSATYRGPEQFF
v_gene: TRBV7-2

CDR3aa: CASSIDTRTQYF
v_gene: TRBV19

CDR3aa: CASSYPQAGRQYF
v_gene: TRBV11-2

CDR3aa: CASSLKGDPGAYNEQFF
v_gene: TRBV5-1

CDR3aa: CASSSLGLYNEQFF
v_gene: TRBV7-9

CDR3aa: CASGGEGYGYTF
v_gene: TRBV5-1

CDR3aa: CASSQRRTQETQYF
v_gene: TRBV14

CDR3aa: CASSLGTYEQYF
v_gene: TRBV6-5

CDR3aa: CASSYLDRPLPETQYF
v_gene: TRBV6-5

CDR3aa: CAIRDIGHSNTGELFF
v_gene: TRBV10-3

CDR3aa: CASRQGATGLNEQYF
v_gene: TRBV5-1

CDR3aa: CAWSRGGSGGNTIYF
v_gene: TRBV30

CDR3aa: CATAESLTNEKLFF
v_gene: TRBV10-2

CDR3aa: CASSETGTSGAQYF
v_gene: TRBV10-2

CDR3aa: CASSWGQGVSETQYF
v_gene: TRBV5-4

CDR3aa: CASISEYQETQYF
v_gene: TRBV28

CDR3aa: CASSLEGDTIYF
v_gene: TRBV7-9

CDR3aa: CASSPGASSNEQFF
v_gene: TRBV11-3

CDR3aa: CASSSRLAGADTQYF
v_gene: TRBV7-9

CDR3aa: CASSLGGDTGELFF
v_gene: TRBV5-1

CDR3aa: CASSYVGGDQPQHF
v_gene: TRBV6-6

CDR3aa: CASSRRQGTDRNYGYTF
v_gene: TRBV28